A selection of T cell receptor beta chains follows, all from one sample in a study of blood T cell repertoires in COVID-19. Clones were sequenced by immunoSEQ multiplex PCR, and TCRdb holds only the in-frame ones, with some missing. Of about 240,000 clones listed, 70% to 90% were seen once; the top ten hold approximately 6.2%. Sequenced input: peripheral blood. All receptors derive from a man in his fifties or sixties with acute or convalescent COVID-19. Both conserved end residues are part of each CDR3.

v_call cdr3_aa
TRBV5-3 CARSQTTSGRFDTGELFF
TRBV6-5 CASSSGQIRGNQPQHF
TRBV6-5 CASGGVSGEQFF
TRBV6-5 CASTTPDRGNYGYTF
TRBV25-1 CASTQTGGPGSPLHF
TRBV6-6 CASSYSSGGLAEQYF
TRBV2 CASTAGLAGGGETQYF
TRBV7-6 CASSFTTGQGRLFEQYF
TRBV27 CASKTGAQETQYF
TRBV28 CASSVSTSGRVTGELFF
TRBV11-2 CASSAGRQDPNSGNTIYF
TRBV19 CASTHLTANYGYTF
TRBV7-6 CASSLLTGANYGYTF
TRBV5-1 CASSLRLVTGELFF
TRBV3-1/TRBV3-2 CASSQDMSLLVYF
TRBV7-8 CASSLLPGTGVSGELFF
TRBV5-1 CASSPDGTGNGNTIYF
TRBV5-1 CASSLETGSGKPQHF
TRBV7-9 CASSTAWDRKETQYF
TRBV7-9 CASSLRTSGSTSGELFF
TRBV4-2 CASSRRGRANYGYTF
TRBV11-2 CASSPSSRGVGEQFF
TRBV15 CATSRDTGGRTEAFF
TRBV4-3 CASSQDPGRNEQFF
TRBV5-6 CASSLQIQAGTNEKLFF
TRBV19 CATETGNTIYF
TRBV28 CASSTPLGNIQYF
TRBV5-6 CASSFTTGAGNQPQHF
TRBV11-2 CASRVPGLANTGELFF
TRBV16 CASSPGYGYGYTF
TRBV5-1 CASSPGQSYNEQFF
TRBV7-2 CASSLTSGSTGELFF
TRBV5-5 CASSSLEETQYF
TRBV11-2 CASSLGRNNEQFF
TRBV11-3 CASSPRGPSGLGVNEQFF
TRBV2 CASSVDRGLDEQYF
TRBV9 CASSPHWEVYNSPLHF
TRBV6-2/TRBV6-3 CASSSGQSYNSPLHF
TRBV5-4 CASSLKAGTSVMNEQFF
TRBV6-6 CASRDRVLGSDTQYF
TRBV27 CASSGPGSVAYF
TRBV4-1 CASSQGRLAGVVEETQYF
TRBV30 CAWSVGRGHGYTF
TRBV10-2 CASSESGYEQYF
TRBV27 CASSLNRNSPLHF
TRBV10-3 CAIGSSGPSYNEQFF
TRBV7-3 CASSPHPGTSGTYNEQFF
TRBV7-9 CASSFREGTNTEAFF
TRBV2 CASSVTSYGYTF
TRBV11-2 CASTPGGTGEPYEQYF
TRBV29-1 CSVEDSGYQETQYF
TRBV4-3 CASSLFSSRGTSGIGEQYF
TRBV6-5 CASTLLDRDTEAFF
TRBV7-9 CASSFPSGRMHYEQYF
TRBV30 CAWARYSGFSYNEQFF